A selection of T cell receptor beta chains follows, all from one sample in a study of cytomegalovirus exposure and HLA in healthy donors. Data came from immunoSEQ multiplex PCR; TCRdb stores just in-frame clones and leaves some out. The sample totals 65,000 to 85,000 clones; its top ten clones hold around 2.4%. Sequences were obtained from PBMCs. The receptors were gathered from a female donor in good health and CMV-seropositive. Both conserved end residues are part of each CDR3. Fields, in order: CDR3 protein, CDR3 DNA, D gene, J gene, V gene. The D gene is left open where the match is weak.

CDR3: CASSIQGAGYGYTF
DNA: TGTGCCAGCAGCATTCAGGGGGCCGGCTATGGCTACACCTTC
D: TRBD1
J: TRBJ1-2
V: TRBV5-4

CDR3: CASSLLEDQPQHF
DNA: TGTGCCAGCAGCTTACTCGAGGATCAGCCCCAGCATTTT
D: -
J: TRBJ1-5
V: TRBV7-6

CDR3: CASSFGTGDYEQYF
DNA: TGTGCCAGCAGCTTCGGGACAGGGGACTACGAGCAGTACTTC
D: TRBD1
J: TRBJ2-7
V: TRBV5-6

CDR3: CATAYLEGYTF
DNA: TGTGCCACCGCCTACCTCGAGGGCTACACCTTC
D: -
J: TRBJ1-2
V: TRBV28

CDR3: CASSPPGQGNEKLFF
DNA: TGTGCCAGCTCACCACCGGGACAGGGTAATGAAAAACTGTTTTTT
D: TRBD1
J: TRBJ1-4
V: TRBV18

CDR3: CATSRDVAGGDLGYEQYF
DNA: TGTGCCACCAGCAGAGATGTGGCAGGGGGTGATCTGGGCTACGAGCAGTACTTC
D: TRBD1
J: TRBJ2-7
V: TRBV15

CDR3: CSGTSGGETQYF
DNA: TGCAGCGGGACTAGCGGGGGAGAGACCCAGTACTTC
D: TRBD2
J: TRBJ2-5
V: TRBV29-1

CDR3: CASSPGGAYGYTF
DNA: TGTGCCAGCAGTCCCGGGGGGGCCTATGGCTACACCTTC
D: -
J: TRBJ1-2
V: TRBV28

CDR3: CASSLRQRGEQYF
DNA: TGTGCCAGCAGCCTGCGACAAAGGGGTGAGCAGTACTTC
D: -
J: TRBJ2-7
V: TRBV7-2

CDR3: CASKAAGGYQETQYF
DNA: TGTGCCAGTAAGGCCGCCGGGGGGTACCAAGAGACCCAGTACTTC
D: TRBD2
J: TRBJ2-5
V: TRBV19

CDR3: CASSDSGTSGADTQYF
DNA: TGTGCCAGCAGTGACTCGGGGACTAGCGGCGCAGATACGCAGTATTTT
D: TRBD2
J: TRBJ2-3
V: TRBV6-4

CDR3: CASSEGTGFAQPQHF
DNA: TGTGCCAGCAGTGAAGGCACAGGGTTCGCTCAGCCCCAGCATTTT
D: -
J: TRBJ1-5
V: TRBV6-1

CDR3: CASSRGQFEGEQYF
DNA: TGTGCCAGCAGCCGGGGACAATTCGAGGGCGAGCAGTACTTC
D: -
J: TRBJ2-7
V: TRBV11-3

CDR3: CAIGSGQIYEQYF
DNA: TGTGCCATCGGGTCCGGACAGATTTACGAGCAGTACTTC
D: -
J: TRBJ2-7
V: TRBV10-3

CDR3: CASNRDRGDQPQHF
DNA: TGTGCCAGCAACCGGGACAGGGGGGATCAGCCCCAGCATTTT
D: TRBD1
J: TRBJ1-5
V: TRBV28

CDR3: CASSLSSGTLTYEQYF
DNA: TGTGCCAGCAGTTTATCGAGCGGAACACTCACCTACGAGCAGTACTTC
D: -
J: TRBJ2-7
V: TRBV27

CDR3: CASSQDLSGSYTGELFF
DNA: TGCGCCAGCAGCCAAGACTTGAGCGGGAGTTATACCGGGGAGCTGTTTTTT
D: TRBD2
J: TRBJ2-2
V: TRBV4-3

CDR3: CASSRTIEETQYF
DNA: TGTGCCAGTAGCCGAACCATAGAGGAGACCCAGTACTTC
D: -
J: TRBJ2-5
V: TRBV19

CDR3: CASSLVAGPQETQYF
DNA: TGTGCCAGCAGCTTAGTAGCGGGCCCCCAAGAGACCCAGTACTTC
D: TRBD2
J: TRBJ2-5
V: TRBV7-2

CDR3: CASSERQDLPTEAFF
DNA: TGTGCCAGTAGTGAGCGACAGGACTTGCCCACTGAAGCTTTCTTT
D: -
J: TRBJ1-1
V: TRBV19

CDR3: CASRKRPESYEQYF
DNA: TGCGCCAGCAGGAAACGTCCAGAATCCTACGAGCAGTACTTC
D: -
J: TRBJ2-7
V: TRBV5-1

CDR3: CASSGVGDPYEQYF
DNA: TGTGCCAGCAGTGGTGTTGGAGATCCCTACGAGCAGTACTTC
D: -
J: TRBJ2-7
V: TRBV2

CDR3: CASSSPGTSGLTGYF
DNA: TGTGCCAGCAGCTCCCCCGGGACTAGCGGGTTAACGGGGTACTTC
D: TRBD2
J: TRBJ2-5
V: TRBV7-2

CDR3: CASSRGQGALGYF
DNA: TGTGCCAGCAGCCGGGGACAGGGGGCCCTTGGGTACTTC
D: TRBD1
J: TRBJ2-7
V: TRBV5-5

CDR3: CASTPGGKPEAFF
DNA: TGTGCCAGCACTCCGGGGGGGAAGCCTGAAGCTTTCTTT
D: -
J: TRBJ1-1
V: TRBV28

CDR3: CASSFGGITGELFF
DNA: TGTGCCAGCAGTTTCGGCGGGATCACCGGGGAGCTGTTTTTT
D: -
J: TRBJ2-2
V: TRBV27

CDR3: CASRPRQNTEAFF
DNA: TGTGCCAGCCGTCCCAGGCAGAACACTGAAGCTTTCTTT
D: -
J: TRBJ1-1
V: TRBV28

CDR3: CASSLTSTNTEAFF
DNA: TGTGCCAGCAGCTTAACTAGCACCAACACTGAAGCTTTCTTT
D: -
J: TRBJ1-1
V: TRBV11-3

CDR3: CASSFSQDAYEQYF
DNA: TGTGCCAGCAGCTTCTCTCAGGATGCCTACGAGCAGTACTTC
D: -
J: TRBJ2-7
V: TRBV11-1

CDR3: CASSVGQQGYTDTQYF
DNA: TGTGCCAGCAGCGTAGGACAACAGGGTTACACAGATACGCAGTATTTT
D: -
J: TRBJ2-3
V: TRBV9

CDR3: CSARVSANYGYTF
DNA: TGCAGCGCCCGGGTCTCAGCTAACTATGGCTACACCTTC
D: -
J: TRBJ1-2
V: TRBV29-1

CDR3: CASSLVATSGTYEQYF
DNA: TGTGCCAGCAGCTTAGTAGCGACTAGCGGAACCTACGAGCAGTACTTC
D: TRBD2
J: TRBJ2-7
V: TRBV7-2

CDR3: CASSYLREGNTEAFF
DNA: TGTGCCAGCAGTTACCTAAGGGAGGGGAACACTGAAGCTTTCTTT
D: -
J: TRBJ1-1
V: TRBV6-5

CDR3: CASSPSEFGETQYF
DNA: TGTGCCAGCAGCCCTAGCGAGTTCGGGGAGACCCAGTACTTC
D: -
J: TRBJ2-5
V: TRBV7-7

CDR3: CASSSGTGASGELFF
DNA: TGTGCCAGCAGCTCGGGGACAGGGGCTAGCGGGGAGCTGTTTTTT
D: TRBD1
J: TRBJ2-2
V: TRBV7-8

CDR3: CASSAGPGQGPYEQYF
DNA: TGTGCCAGCAGTGCTGGACCGGGACAGGGTCCCTACGAGCAGTACTTC
D: TRBD1
J: TRBJ2-7
V: TRBV28

CDR3: CASSRNSYQNQPQHF
DNA: TGTGCCAGCAGCCGTAACAGCTACCAAAATCAGCCCCAGCATTTT
D: -
J: TRBJ1-5
V: TRBV7-9

CDR3: CASSVDGAGEAFF
DNA: TGTGCCAGCAGCGTAGATGGCGCCGGGGAAGCTTTCTTT
D: -
J: TRBJ1-1
V: TRBV9

CDR3: CASSDISGSGDEQFF
DNA: TGTGCCAGCAGTGATATTAGCGGGAGTGGTGATGAGCAGTTCTTC
D: TRBD2
J: TRBJ2-1
V: TRBV6-1

CDR3: CASKQGTSENTGELFF
DNA: TGTGCCAGCAAGCAGGGGACTAGCGAGAACACCGGGGAGCTGTTTTTT
D: TRBD2
J: TRBJ2-2
V: TRBV19